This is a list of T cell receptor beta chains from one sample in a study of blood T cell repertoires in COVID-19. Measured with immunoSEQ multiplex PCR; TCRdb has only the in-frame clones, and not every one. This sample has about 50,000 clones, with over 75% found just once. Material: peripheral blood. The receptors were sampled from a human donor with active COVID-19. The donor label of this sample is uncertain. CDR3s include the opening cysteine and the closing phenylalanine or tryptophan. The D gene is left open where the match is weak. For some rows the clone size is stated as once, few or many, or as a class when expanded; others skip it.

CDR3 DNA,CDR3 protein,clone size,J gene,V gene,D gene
TGTGCCAGCAGACGGGGGGAGCTGATCTCCACTGAAGCTTTCTTT,CASRRGELISTEAFF,.,TRBJ1-1,TRBV6-5,.
TGTGCCAGCAGCCAAGATCTGAATCAGCCCCAGCATTTT,CASSQDLNQPQHF,.,TRBJ1-5,TRBV3-1/TRBV3-2,.
TGTGCCAGCAGTTTGGGGGGGACCGAGCAGTACTTC,CASSLGGTEQYF,.,TRBJ2-7,TRBV28,TRBD2
TGTGCCAGCAGTTTAGGGGGGTCTCAGTTCTTC,CASSLGGSQFF,once,TRBJ2-1,TRBV27,.
TGTGCCAGCAGTTACTCAGGAGGGATCACCTTAAATCAGCCCCAGCATTTT,CASSYSGGITLNQPQHF,.,TRBJ1-5,TRBV6-2/TRBV6-3,.
TGTGCCAGTAGTACCAGGGGATCGGAGGAGACCCAGTACTTC,CASSTRGSEETQYF,.,TRBJ2-5,TRBV19,.
TGTGCCAGCAGCGTAGGGACTAGCGGGGGGGCCTACAATGAGCAGTTCTTC,CASSVGTSGGAYNEQFF,.,TRBJ2-1,TRBV9,TRBD2
TGTGCCAGCAGCCTCACCGGGACTAGCGGGAGAGACGAGCAGTTCTTC,CASSLTGTSGRDEQFF,.,TRBJ2-1,TRBV3-1/TRBV3-2,TRBD2
TGTGCCTGGAAACAGGGGCTTATAGCTTTCTTT,CAWKQGLIAFF,.,TRBJ1-1,TRBV30,TRBD1
TGTGCCAGTAGTGCCCTAGCGGGGGGGCTCAACAATGAGCAGTTCTTC,CASSALAGGLNNEQFF,.,TRBJ2-1,TRBV19,TRBD2
TGTGCCTGGAGCCCCCAGGGGACCGCCGATTCACCCCTCCACTTT,CAWSPQGTADSPLHF,.,TRBJ1-6,TRBV30,.
TGTGCCAGCAGCTTGGCGCAGGGGGCTCTCTACGAGCAGTACTTC,CASSLAQGALYEQYF,.,TRBJ2-7,TRBV5-6,TRBD1
TGTGCCAGCAGCGAGGGGGACAGGGTCGCCGAGCAGTTCTTC,CASSEGDRVAEQFF,.,TRBJ2-1,TRBV25-1,TRBD1
TGTGCCAGCAGTTTAGCGAGCGAGCAGTTCTTC,CASSLASEQFF,.,TRBJ2-1,TRBV12-3/TRBV12-4,.
TGTGCCAGCAGTTCTCAGGGGGCCAGCACAGATACGCAGTATTTT,CASSSQGASTDTQYF,once,TRBJ2-3,TRBV6-6,TRBD1
TGTGCCAGCAGCCGCCAATCGGGGAACACTGAAGCTTTCTTT,CASSRQSGNTEAFF,.,TRBJ1-1,TRBV7-2,.
TGTGCCAGCAGCTTCCCCGGACAGGGGATCAACACTGAAGCTTTCTTT,CASSFPGQGINTEAFF,.,TRBJ1-1,TRBV7-9,TRBD1
TGTGCCAGCAGTCAGAGACAGGGGCTCTACAATGAGCAGTTCTTC,CASSQRQGLYNEQFF,.,TRBJ2-1,TRBV6-5,TRBD1
TGTGCCAGCAGCTTGGCTTCCAGTCAAGAGACCCAGTACTTC,CASSLASSQETQYF,.,TRBJ2-5,TRBV5-6,.
TGTGCCAGCAGCACGGGACAGGGGAACACTGAAGCTTTCTTT,CASSTGQGNTEAFF,.,TRBJ1-1,TRBV11-3,TRBD1
TGTGCCAGCAGCCCGGGACTAGCGGGAAAACTTGAGCAGTTCTTC,CASSPGLAGKLEQFF,once,TRBJ2-1,TRBV6-6,TRBD2
TGTGCCAGCAGTTCCTACCTCGATCAGCCCCAGCATTTT,CASSSYLDQPQHF,.,TRBJ1-5,TRBV2,.
TGTGCCAGCAGCCGACAGGGAAATTCACCCCTCCACTTT,CASSRQGNSPLHF,once,TRBJ1-6,TRBV9,TRBD1
TGTGCCAGCAGTTCGGGGTTCTCGGGACTAGCGGGAGGGCCACACTACGAGCAGTACTTC,CASSSGFSGLAGGPHYEQYF,.,TRBJ2-7,TRBV28,TRBD2
TGTGCCAGCATAAAGGGGTACGAGCAGTACTTC,CASIKGYEQYF,.,TRBJ2-7,TRBV6-5,.
TGTGCCAGCAGCACGGGACTAGCGGTCTACAATGAGCAGTTCTTC,CASSTGLAVYNEQFF,.,TRBJ2-1,TRBV7-3,TRBD2
TGTGCCAGCAGCCAAGATTTTGGCAGCGGGAGTCGCAATGAGCAGTTCTTC,CASSQDFGSGSRNEQFF,.,TRBJ2-1,TRBV4-2,TRBD2
TGTGCCAGCAGTTTGGGACAAAGCAATCAGCCCCAGCATTTT,CASSLGQSNQPQHF,once,TRBJ1-5,TRBV27,.
TGTGCCTCGTCGGCGACTAGCGGGATTGTGGATGAGCAGTTCTTC,CASSATSGIVDEQFF,.,TRBJ2-1,TRBV10-3,TRBD2
TGTGCCATCAGTGGGACAGGGAAGGGCTATGGCTACACCTTC,CAISGTGKGYGYTF,.,TRBJ1-2,TRBV10-3,TRBD1
TGTGCCAGCAGCCAAGATGGAGGGCCGAGCACAGATACGCAGTATTTT,CASSQDGGPSTDTQYF,.,TRBJ2-3,TRBV3-1/TRBV3-2,.
TGCGCCAGCAGCCCGGCGGCAGGGAGCACAGATACGCAGTATTTT,CASSPAAGSTDTQYF,.,TRBJ2-3,TRBV5-1,.
TGTGCCAGCAGCCGGGGACTAGCGGGAGAGTACGAGCAGTACTTC,CASSRGLAGEYEQYF,.,TRBJ2-7,TRBV5-6,TRBD2
TGTGCCAGCAGTGAAGCGCCCCACAGGGGCTACGAGCAGTACTTC,CASSEAPHRGYEQYF,once,TRBJ2-7,TRBV2,TRBD1
TGTGCCAGCAGCCCCTATGATGAGCAGTTCTTC,CASSPYDEQFF,.,TRBJ2-1,TRBV11-2,.
TGTGCCAGCAGTTACGACAGGGGGAACAATGAGCAGTTCTTC,CASSYDRGNNEQFF,.,TRBJ2-1,TRBV6-4,TRBD1
TGTGCCAGTAGTCCTACAGGGGGCTCTGGGGCCAACGTCCTGACTTTC,CASSPTGGSGANVLTF,once,TRBJ2-6,TRBV19,TRBD1
TGTGCCAGTAGTTTTCGACAGAAACGCGGGGCGAACACCGGGGAGCTGTTTTTT,CASSFRQKRGANTGELFF,.,TRBJ2-2,TRBV19,.
TGTGCCAGCATTCCTAAGGGGGTAGCTAACTATGGCTACACCTTC,CASIPKGVANYGYTF,.,TRBJ1-2,TRBV2,.
TGTGCCAGCAGCTTAGCACTCCCGGACAGGGGTCGGACACCCCTCCACTTT,CASSLALPDRGRTPLHF,.,TRBJ1-6,TRBV7-9,TRBD1
TGCGCCAGCAGTGATGGAGCGGGGCGTAGCACAGATACGCAGTATTTT,CASSDGAGRSTDTQYF,few,TRBJ2-3,TRBV10-2,TRBD2
TGTGCCAGCAGCCCCATGACTAGCGGGGGGCTCCAATACGAGCAGTACTTC,CASSPMTSGGLQYEQYF,.,TRBJ2-7,TRBV5-4,TRBD2
TGTGCCAGCAGCTTAGGAGGGGGACAGGGGCGCTCACCCCTCCACTTT,CASSLGGGQGRSPLHF,.,TRBJ1-6,TRBV7-2,TRBD1
TGTGCCAGTAGTACCGGGGGTCCGGGTAAAGCTTTCTTT,CASSTGGPGKAFF,once,TRBJ1-1,TRBV19,.
TGTGCCAGCAGCCCCCATTTTAGCCCGGGCACTGAAGCTTTCTTT,CASSPHFSPGTEAFF,.,TRBJ1-1,TRBV7-3,.
TGTGCCAGCAGTTCCCCAGAGGTAGCGACTTCCTACGAGCAGTACTTC,CASSSPEVATSYEQYF,.,TRBJ2-7,TRBV28,.
TGTGCCAGCGGCACTAGCGGGAGCACCGATGAGCAGTTCTTC,CASGTSGSTDEQFF,.,TRBJ2-1,TRBV2,TRBD2
TGCGCCACCACCACGGTCCCAGGGGAACAAGAGACCCAGTACTTC,CATTTVPGEQETQYF,.,TRBJ2-5,TRBV5-1,.
TGTGCCAGCAGCATTAGCGGGAGTTACGCAGATACGCAGTATTTT,CASSISGSYADTQYF,few,TRBJ2-3,TRBV9,TRBD2
TGTGCCAGCAGTTACGCGCTTTCGGATGAGCAGTTCTTC,CASSYALSDEQFF,few,TRBJ2-1,TRBV6-2/TRBV6-3,.
TGCGCCAGCAGCCAAGTAAATGGGGCTAGATCGATTCCGTTCTTC,CASSQVNGARSIPFF,.,TRBJ2-1,TRBV4-3,.
TGTGCCAGCAGGGACAGGGGAGGCGGCTACACCTTC,CASRDRGGGYTF,.,TRBJ1-2,TRBV28,TRBD1
TGTGCCAGCAGTTTATTTGGGGGCCTTAATAGCAATCAGCCCCAGCATTTT,CASSLFGGLNSNQPQHF,once,TRBJ1-5,TRBV28,.
TGTGCCAGTAGTAGGTCGACTAGCGGGAATGTCATTCAGTACTTC,CASSRSTSGNVIQYF,.,TRBJ2-4,TRBV19,TRBD2
TGCGCCAGCAGCGGCCAGACAGGAATGAACACTGAAGCTTTCTTT,CASSGQTGMNTEAFF,.,TRBJ1-1,TRBV5-1,.
TGTGCCAGCAGTTACGCCCGGGTGTACGAGCAGTACTTC,CASSYARVYEQYF,many,TRBJ2-7,TRBV6-2/TRBV6-3,.
TGTGCCAGCAGCTTAGTTTGGAGTAATGTTGGAGCTTTCTTT,CASSLVWSNVGAFF,.,TRBJ1-1,TRBV7-9,.
TGTGCCAGTAGTCCCAGGATCGGGGTCAATGAGCAGTTCTTC,CASSPRIGVNEQFF,.,TRBJ2-1,TRBV19,.
TGTGCCACCGACGACTCCGGGAAGACCCAGTACTTC,CATDDSGKTQYF,.,TRBJ2-5,TRBV10-3,.